The following is a T cell receptor beta chain sequence with its context. The data derive from a study of blood T cell repertoires in COVID-19. Trimming left V 0 bases short and J 8 bases short, with 13 bases between. The length of the CDR3 is 15 residues. Germline lookup yields CDR1 SGHTA and CDR2 FQGNSA. The Seattle patients, enrolled during active infection, were followed longitudinally. Original data processing: Reference gene primer amplification gave nucleated cell count estimates. Only in-frame clones appear in the TCRdb table, and some are missing; sequencing was by immunoSEQ multiplex PCR. That table supplies the V and J calls and clone size; D and trimming were determined from the DNA. Of approximately 110,000 clones in the sample, about 70% were seen once.

The specimen sequenced was peripheral blood. The TCR originated in an elderly man with COVID-19, enrolled during active disease. The rearrangement joins TRBV7-2 to TRBJ1-4; possibly TRBD1 for D (5 bases). CDR3 loop: CASSLAGRVGEKLFF. DNA for the CDR3: TGTGCCAGCAGCTTAGCAGGCAGGGTTGGGGAAAAACTGTTTTTT.